These T cell receptor beta chains were read from a single sample in a study of blood T cell repertoires in COVID-19. The repertoire was sequenced with immunoSEQ multiplex PCR; TCRdb's copy has only in-frame clones and lacks some. The sample holds about 140,000 clones, roughly 80% seen once. The source material was peripheral blood. Receptor source: a man aged 45-65 years with active or convalescent COVID-19. The CDR3 runs from the conserved cysteine through the conserved F or W. A D gene is named only where the DNA matches it firmly. For some rows the clone size is stated as once, few or many, or as a class when expanded; others skip it.

CDR3nt	CDR3aa	abundance	d_gene	v_gene	j_gene
TGTGCCATCAGTGATCTAGCGGGAGGGGGGAATGAGCAGTTCTTC	CAISDLAGGGNEQFF	NA	TRBD2	TRBV10-3	TRBJ2-1
TGTGCCAGCAGTTTAGGACAGGGTATGGCTTTCTTT	CASSLGQGMAFF	NA	TRBD1	TRBV28	TRBJ1-1
TGTGCCAGCAGCTTAGAATCGGGTTACGAGCAGTACTTC	CASSLESGYEQYF	NA	NA	TRBV11-3	TRBJ2-7
TGTGCCAGCAGCTCATTTAGCGGGAGCACAGATACGCAGTATTTT	CASSSFSGSTDTQYF	NA	TRBD2	TRBV7-9	TRBJ2-3
TGTGCCAGCAGCGCCGGTTTCCCGGCGGAAGATTACAATGAGCAGTTCTTC	CASSAGFPAEDYNEQFF	NA	NA	TRBV9	TRBJ2-1
TGCGCCAGTGCACAGGGCTCTGAAGCTTTCTTT	CASAQGSEAFF	few	NA	TRBV5-1	TRBJ1-1
TGTGCCAGCAGTAACCGGGACAGGGGGCGATCACCCCTCCACTTT	CASSNRDRGRSPLHF	NA	TRBD1	TRBV27	TRBJ1-6
TGCGCCAGCAGTGACCCTGGACTAGCGGGAAGCCACAATGAGCAGTTCTTC	CASSDPGLAGSHNEQFF	once	TRBD2	TRBV10-1	TRBJ2-1
TGTGCCAGCAGCTCCGGTACTCACCGTGACTACGAGCAGTACTTC	CASSSGTHRDYEQYF	few	NA	TRBV7-2	TRBJ2-7
TGCGCCAGCACTAGCGGGAGATTTAGGACAGATACGCAGTATTTT	CASTSGRFRTDTQYF	NA	TRBD2	TRBV5-1	TRBJ2-3
TGTGCCAGCAGCGCCGTCGGGGGGCGTTGGGAGCAGTACTTC	CASSAVGGRWEQYF	NA	NA	TRBV11-2	TRBJ2-7
TGCAGCGTTGAAGATCGCCTAGCGGGAGCCTACGAGCAGTACTTC	CSVEDRLAGAYEQYF	NA	TRBD2	TRBV29-1	TRBJ2-7
TGTGCCATCCGACAGGGGCGTGCGAACACTGAAGCTTTCTTT	CAIRQGRANTEAFF	NA	TRBD1	TRBV10-3	TRBJ1-1
TGCAGTGCTAGTTGGGCTAGCGGAGACCCCACAGATACGCAGTATTTT	CSASWASGDPTDTQYF	NA	TRBD2	TRBV20-1	TRBJ2-3
TGTGCCAGCAGTGAAGGGGCAGGGGCAACTGATACGCAGTATTTT	CASSEGAGATDTQYF	NA	NA	TRBV2	TRBJ2-3
TGTGCCAGCAGTTTTACAGGGTTGGAGACCCAGTACTTC	CASSFTGLETQYF	NA	NA	TRBV2	TRBJ2-5
TGTGCCAGCAGCTTACTAGCGGGTCAAGAGACCCAGTACTTC	CASSLLAGQETQYF	few	TRBD2	TRBV7-9	TRBJ2-5
TGTGCCAGCAGCCGCAACAGGGGATTCACAGATACGCAGTATTTT	CASSRNRGFTDTQYF	few	TRBD1	TRBV7-2	TRBJ2-3
TGTGCCAGCAGCCGGGACAGTTTGGACGAGCAGTACTTC	CASSRDSLDEQYF	NA	TRBD1	TRBV5-6	TRBJ2-7
TGCGCCAGCAGCTTTCAACCGGGACAGCAAGAGACCCAGTACTTC	CASSFQPGQQETQYF	once	TRBD1	TRBV5-1	TRBJ2-5
TGTGCCAGCTCACCAGGCCTAGCGGGGGGGGCCTACGAGCAGTACTTC	CASSPGLAGGAYEQYF	NA	TRBD2	TRBV18	TRBJ2-7
TGTGCCAGCAGCCTTCCCTCCAAGGGGTTGGCTTTCTTT	CASSLPSKGLAFF	NA	NA	TRBV28	TRBJ1-1
TGTGCCAGCTCCCCGAGAGAGAACTTGGAGACCCAGTACTTC	CASSPRENLETQYF	NA	NA	TRBV18	TRBJ2-5
TGTGCCAGCAGTTTACGGTCTAGCGGGAAAGAGACCCAGTACTTC	CASSLRSSGKETQYF	NA	TRBD2	TRBV27	TRBJ2-5
TGTGCCAGCAGCCAAGCGAAACTAGCGGCTTACACCGGGGAGCTGTTTTTT	CASSQAKLAAYTGELFF	NA	TRBD2	TRBV3-1/TRBV3-2	TRBJ2-2
TGTGCCAGCACGGGGGACAGGTTTAACACTGAAGCTTTCTTT	CASTGDRFNTEAFF	NA	TRBD1	TRBV2	TRBJ1-1
TGTGCCAGCAGTAGGGGCCTCGGGAACACTGAAGCTTTCTTT	CASSRGLGNTEAFF	NA	NA	TRBV28	TRBJ1-1
TGCGCCAGCAGCCCACAGGAGATCCAAGAGACCCAGTACTTC	CASSPQEIQETQYF	NA	NA	TRBV5-1	TRBJ2-5
TGCAGCGTTTTAACCACAGGGGGCATCGCAGATACGCAGTATTTT	CSVLTTGGIADTQYF	NA	TRBD1	TRBV29-1	TRBJ2-3
TGTGCCAGCAGCCCCGAGGACAGTTTTCGTTACAATGAGCAGTTCTTC	CASSPEDSFRYNEQFF	NA	NA	TRBV3-1/TRBV3-2	TRBJ2-1
TGTGCCACCAGTGATTTGGGCAGGGAAGCTGGCTACACCTTC	CATSDLGREAGYTF	NA	NA	TRBV24-1	TRBJ1-2
TGTGCCAGCAGCCGAGAGGGGGGGGATCAGCCCCAGCATTTT	CASSREGGDQPQHF	NA	NA	TRBV3-1/TRBV3-2	TRBJ1-5
TGTGCCATCGCCCAGGACACGAACACCGGGGAGCTGTTTTTT	CAIAQDTNTGELFF	NA	NA	TRBV10-3	TRBJ2-2
TGTGCCAGTACAGGAATTTTTACGCTCCTCGAATCTGGAAACACCATATATTTT	CASTGIFTLLESGNTIYF	NA	NA	TRBV19	TRBJ1-3
TGTGCCAGCATGGGCAGAAACACCGGGGAGCTGTTTTTT	CASMGRNTGELFF	once	NA	TRBV6-5	TRBJ2-2
TGCGCCAGCAGTCCGGGACTATCAGGCGATGAGCAGTTCTTC	CASSPGLSGDEQFF	NA	TRBD2	TRBV23-1	TRBJ2-1
TGTGCCAGCAGCCTACGCCGCGGGCGCGGGTTGGAGACCCAGTACTTC	CASSLRRGRGLETQYF	NA	NA	TRBV5-6	TRBJ2-5
TGCGCCAGCAGCCAAGATACAGGGCGGTTTGGCTACACCTTC	CASSQDTGRFGYTF	NA	NA	TRBV4-1	TRBJ1-2
TGTGCCATCAGTGAGTCCCCGAGCACTGAAGCTTTCTTT	CAISESPSTEAFF	NA	NA	TRBV10-3	TRBJ1-1
TGTGCCAGCAGTAGGGGACAGCGACCCTACGAGCAGTACTTC	CASSRGQRPYEQYF	NA	TRBD1	TRBV28	TRBJ2-7
TGTGCCAGCAGTGAACCGGCAGGGGGCGGCACTGAAGCTTTCTTT	CASSEPAGGGTEAFF	NA	TRBD1	TRBV6-1	TRBJ1-1
TGTGCCAGCAGCTTAGAACTCGACAATGAGCAGTTCTTC	CASSLELDNEQFF	once	NA	TRBV11-3	TRBJ2-1
TGTGCCAGCGGCAGCTACGAGCAGTACTTC	CASGSYEQYF	NA	NA	TRBV28	TRBJ2-7
TGCAGCGCCGCGGACAGTTATGGCTACACCTTC	CSAADSYGYTF	NA	NA	TRBV29-1	TRBJ1-2
TGTGCCAGCTCCCAAGCGGACAGTTTAGGAACTAATGAAAAACTGTTTTTT	CASSQADSLGTNEKLFF	NA	NA	TRBV18	TRBJ1-4
TGTGCCAGCAGCTTAAGCGGCAGGCCCTACGAGCAGTACTTC	CASSLSGRPYEQYF	many	NA	TRBV7-9	TRBJ2-7
TGTGCCAGCAGTGAAGCCCCGGGGAGTCTAAATCAGCCCCAGCATTTT	CASSEAPGSLNQPQHF	NA	NA	TRBV2	TRBJ1-5
TGTGCCAGCAGCTTAGCGCGGACAGGGGGTCAAGAGACCCAGTACTTC	CASSLARTGGQETQYF	NA	TRBD1	TRBV7-9	TRBJ2-5
TGTGCCAGCAGTGAACAGACAGGGCGAGAGACCCAGTACTTC	CASSEQTGRETQYF	NA	TRBD1	TRBV25-1	TRBJ2-5
TGCGCCAGCAGTGAGTCGGCAGGGGGCGACGCTGATTCACCCCTCCACTTT	CASSESAGGDADSPLHF	NA	TRBD1	TRBV10-2	TRBJ1-6
TGTGCCAGCTCCCCCGGCCAAGGGGCGAACACTGAAGCTTTCTTT	CASSPGQGANTEAFF	NA	NA	TRBV18	TRBJ1-1
TGTGCCAGCAGTGGGACGGGACTCCCGCTCCATTTGGCCACAGATACGCAGTATTTT	CASSGTGLPLHLATDTQYF	once	NA	TRBV6-2/TRBV6-3	TRBJ2-3
TGTGCCAGTCGGGTAGGGGCGTTCGGTGAAAAACTGTTTTTT	CASRVGAFGEKLFF	NA	NA	TRBV19	TRBJ1-4
TGTGCCAGCAGTTTTTTTGAGCGTGACGAGCAGTACTTC	CASSFFERDEQYF	NA	NA	TRBV12-3/TRBV12-4	TRBJ2-7